A single sample is the source of the 11 T cell receptor beta chains below, sequenced in a study of PD-L1 blockade in urothelial cancer. Profiled with immunoSEQ multiplex PCR; TCRdb holds only in-frame clones, not every one. The sample consists of about 95,000 clones, 85% to 90% of them appearing once. As to time point: pretreatment peripheral blood. Sequencing was performed on PBMCs, taken around atezolizumab (anti-PD-L1) treatment. These receptors all come from a man aged 55-75 years with urothelial cancer.

The rearrangement joins TRBV6-4 to TRBJ2-3; a possible D gene is TRBD2 (5 bases). The V gene lost 8 bases and the J gene lost 2 bases, with 14 bases spanning the gap. Germline V gene lookup returns CDR1 MRHNA and CDR2 SNTAGT. This CDR3 is built from 14 residues. CDR3 DNA sequence: TGTGCCAGCCGTCGGGATTTGCCCACAGATACGCAGTATTTT. Its protein is CASRRDLPTDTQYF.

This clone was seen a single time. The chain joins TRBV6-6 to TRBJ2-2, with D possibly matching TRBD1 (7 bases). The germline V and J ends were trimmed by 6 bases and 7 bases, with 15 bases remaining between them. The CDR3 totals 14 residues. Per the germline V gene, CDR1 is MNHNY and CDR2 is SVGAGI (reference sequence). CDR3 sequence (DNA): TGTGCCAGCAGACCCAGGGGGAGGATCGGGGAGCTGTTTTTT. It translates to CASRPRGRIGELFF.

The CDR3 region has the DNA TGTGCCAGCAGCCGGGGACTAGCGGGGGGCCCCTACGAGCAGTACTTC. It is translated as CASSRGLAGGPYEQYF. J is TRBJ2-7 and V is TRBV7-9, with TRBD2 identical over 15 bases. The V gene end was trimmed by 5 bases and the J gene end by 2 bases; junction bases not matched to a gene: 4. Germline CDR1 and CDR2: SEHNR and FQNEAQ (reference sequence). There are 16 residues in the CDR3.

The chain uses TRBV29-1 and TRBJ2-2, with D possibly TRBD1 on 6 matching bases. The V gene's germline CDR1 is SQVTM and CDR2 ANQGSEA. The CDR3 loop spans 14 amino acids. Here the CDR3 reads CSALGHPGTGELFF. The CDR3, as DNA: TGCAGTGCCTTGGGACACCCGGGCACCGGGGAGCTGTTTTTT.

The chain employs TRBV29-1 and TRBJ1-5; D not resolved. Trimming pared 4 bases from V and 4 bases from J, leaving 11 bases between. Germline CDR1 and CDR2: SQVTM and ANQGSEA. This CDR3 region has 13 residues. Here the CDR3 reads CSVGGEGNQPQHF. In DNA, the CDR3 is TGCAGCGTTGGGGGAGAGGGTAATCAGCCCCAGCATTTT. Filled out from reference TRBV29-1 and TRBJ1-5, the complete variable domain reads SAVISQKPSRDICQRGTSLTIQCQVDSQVTMMFWYRQQPGQSLTLIATANQGSEATYESGFVIDKFPISRPNLTFSTLTVSNMSPEDSSIYLCSVGGEGNQPQHFGDGTRLSIL.

In the case of this clone: Additional DNA sequences in this sample encode the identical CDR3. V usage is TRBV5-1 and J usage is TRBJ2-1; 11 nucleotides align to TRBD2. With 4 bases clipped from V and 3 bases from J, the junction kept 3 bases outside the gene matches. In germline, CDR1 is SGHRS, CDR2 YFSETQ. This CDR3 has 15 residues. The CDR3 reads CASSTGLADYNEQFF. The CDR3 DNA sequence: TGCGCCAGCAGCACGGGACTAGCGGACTACAATGAGCAGTTCTTC.

The rearrangement links TRBV6-6 to TRBJ1-5, with 7 bases identical to TRBD1. Losses at the gene ends were 5 bases for V and 5 bases for J; bases not matched to a gene: 6. The CDR3 contains 14 residues. Germline V gives CDR1 MNHNY, CDR2 SVGAGI (reference sequence). The CDR3 sequence: CASSPDRADQPQHF. Written as DNA, the CDR3 is TGTGCCAGCAGTCCCGACAGGGCTGATCAGCCCCAGCATTTT.

The gene calls are TRBV10-3 and TRBJ2-7; a weak D match, TRBD1 (6 bases). The germline V gene encodes CDR1 ENHRY and CDR2 SYGVKD. Trimming left V 6 bases short and J 2 bases short, with 14 bases between. The CDR3 has 14 residues. Written as DNA, the CDR3 is TGTGCCATCAGATTAGACAGGTACACCTACGAGCAGTACTTC. Protein: CAIRLDRYTYEQYF.

J is TRBJ2-5 and V is TRBV4-3, with D tentatively TRBD1 (6 bases). CDR3 length: 14 residues. CDR1 and CDR2 from the germline V gene are LGHNA and YSLEER. V was pared by 6 bases and J by 2 bases, with 13 bases between. Here the CDR3 reads CASRNRVVQETQYF. The CDR3 DNA reads as TGCGCCAGCAGGAACAGGGTAGTTCAAGAGACCCAGTACTTC.

The chain combines TRBV5-1 with TRBJ2-3, with a weak D call TRBD1 (6 bases). V lost 4 bases and J 6 bases, leaving 12 bases between the germline ends. The CDR3 runs 13 residues. CDR1 and CDR2 (germline): SGHRS, YFSETQ. CDR3 sequence: CASSTGPEDTQYF. The DNA of the CDR3 is TGCGCCAGCAGCACAGGGCCCGAGGATACGCAGTATTTT.

J is TRBJ2-1 and V is TRBV13, with D maybe TRBD2 (6 bases). This CDR3 contains 13 residues. The V and J ends lost 4 bases and 9 bases respectively, with 13 bases between them. Germline loops: CDR1 PRHDT, CDR2 FYEKMQ (reference sequence). As DNA, the CDR3 is TGTGCCAGCAGCTCGGGGGATGAGGGTGAGCAGTTCTTC. Its protein is CASSSGDEGEQFF.